The 25 T cell receptor beta chains given below trace back to one sample, sequenced in a study of cytomegalovirus exposure and HLA in healthy donors (dated by TCRdb to about 2017). The library relied on the immunoSEQ multiplex PCR assay. For the multiplex PCR, a mixture combining 60 forward primers for TCR Vbeta segments and 13 reverse primers for TCR Jbeta segments was used. As stored in TCRdb, this immuneACCESS dataset retains in-frame rearrangements with V and J assigned. A fraction of the clones does not appear; measured against another copy, unresolved V genes explain less than half of the discrepancy, and the remainder lacks a known reason. The sample table records under 200,000 clones; 75% to 85% of these occur just once. Clones ranked in the top ten supply over 10% of the sample. The sequenced material came from PBMCs. These receptors were taken from a woman between 45 and 65 years old in good health and CMV-seronegative.

This chain joins TRBV19 and TRBJ2-5; TRBD1 agrees at 8 bases. Unmatched junction bases numbered 8, after V lost 4 bases and J lost 4 bases. Germline assignment: CDR1 LNHDA and CDR2 SQIVND (reference sequence). CDR3 size: 15 residues. CDR3 nucleotide sequence: TGTGCCAGTAGTACCCCGGGACAGGCAGGAGAGACCCAGTACTTC. This codes for CASSTPGQAGETQYF.

This clone appeared a few times. The CDR3 here is CASSQNRGATDTQYF. The CDR3 nucleotides read TGCGCCAGCAGCCAAAACCGGGGGGCCACAGATACGCAGTATTTT. The chain has TRBV4-3 and TRBJ2-3, with D tentatively TRBD2 (7 bases). CDR3 size: 15 residues. CDR1 and CDR2 from the germline V gene are LGHNA and YSLEER. Trimming took 2 bases from V and 2 from J, leaving 11 bases between them.

The V call is TRBV11-2, the J call TRBJ2-7; tentatively, D is TRBD2 (6 bases). This CDR3 region has 15 residues. The V end lost 1 base, the J end lost 2 bases, and 12 bases lay between the germline ends. Germline CDR1 reads SGHAT; CDR2 reads FQNNGV. CDR3 sequence: CASSLVAGTTYEQYF. CDR3 sequence (DNA): TGTGCCAGCAGCTTAGTGGCGGGAACTACCTACGAGCAGTACTTC.

V is TRBV11-2 and J is TRBJ1-4, with D possibly being TRBD1 (5 bases). This CDR3 region has 14 residues. Germline CDR1 is SGHAT and CDR2 is FQNNGV. With 5 bases removed from V and 9 bases from J, the gap between germline ends came to 16 bases. The CDR3 DNA sequence: TGTGCCAGCAGCCCAGATTGGGCAGGGCAAAAACTGTTTTTT. Its protein is CASSPDWAGQKLFF.

The chain employs TRBV2 and TRBJ1-2; TRBD1 aligns across 7 bases. V lost 5 bases and J lost 1; bases outside the gene matches: 1. Germline assignment: CDR1 SNHLY and CDR2 FYNNEI. The CDR3 totals 13 residues. The CDR3 DNA sequence: TGTGCCAGCAGTAGGGACAGTAACTATGGCTACACCTTC. Translation: CASSRDSNYGYTF. Variable domain in full (rest from reference TRBV2 and TRBJ1-2): EPEVTQTPSHQVTQMGQEVILRCVPISNHLYFYWYRQILGQKVEFLVSFYNNEISEKSEIFDDQFSVERPDGSNFTLKIRSTKLEDSAMYFCASSRDSNYGYTFGSGTRLTVV.

This clone has only one observation. Here the CDR3 reads CASSLPTGSVVEQYF. The CDR3 DNA follows: TGTGCCAGCAGCCTACCAACGGGGTCCGTCGTAGAGCAGTACTTC. The chain recombines TRBV5-4 with TRBJ2-7; D possibly corresponds to TRBD2 (5 bases). This CDR3 comprises 15 residues. Trimming stripped 4 bases from V and 7 bases from J, with 21 bases between. Germline V CDR1 and CDR2: SGHNT, YYREEE (reference sequence).

V and J are TRBV7-9 and TRBJ2-5, with D unresolved. This CDR3 spans 11 amino acids. With 6 bases removed from V and 5 bases from J, the gap between germline ends came to 7 bases. CDR1 is SEHNR and CDR2 is FQNEAQ in the germline V gene (reference sequence). The CDR3 loop reads CASSQQETQYF. Written as DNA, the CDR3 is TGTGCCAGCAGTCAACAGGAGACCCAGTACTTC.

The sample holds one count of this clone. The chain links TRBV29-1 to TRBJ2-7, with D possibly matching TRBD1 (5 bases). The CDR3 length is 15 residues. Trimming pared 0 bases from V and 2 bases from J, leaving 14 bases between. Germline-derived CDR1 and CDR2 are SQVTM and ANQGSEA. The CDR3 loop is CSVEEYRSETYEQYF. Here the CDR3 DNA reads TGCAGCGTTGAAGAATACAGGAGTGAAACCTACGAGCAGTACTTC.

The rearrangement uses TRBV7-2 and TRBJ2-3, with 8 bases fitting TRBD2. This CDR3 contains 17 residues. V shed 5 bases and J 2 bases; nucleotides not matched to a gene: 12. CDR1 is SGHTA, CDR2 FQGNSA, per germline. The CDR3 sequence is CASSPLLAGGVTDTQYF. The DNA of the CDR3 is TGTGCCAGCAGCCCCCTCTTGGCGGGAGGAGTCACAGATACGCAGTATTTT.

The rearrangement joins TRBV15 to TRBJ1-4; D call uncertain. V lost 6 bases, J lost 4 bases, and 6 bases lay in between. This CDR3 spans 12 amino acids. Germline loops: CDR1 LNHNV, CDR2 YYDKDF (reference sequence). In DNA form, the CDR3 reads TGTGCCACCAGACACTATAATGAAAAACTGTTTTTT. Translated, it gives CATRHYNEKLFF. The full variable domain, its missing parts supplied by reference TRBV15 and TRBJ1-4, is DAMVIQNPRYQVTQFGKPVTLSCSQTLNHNVMYWYQQKSSQAPKLLFHYYDKDFNNEADTPDNFQSRRPNTSFCFLDIRSPGLGDTAMYLCATRHYNEKLFFGSGTQLSVL.

V usage is TRBV29-1 and J usage is TRBJ1-1; the D is unclear. The CDR3 contains 12 residues. Germline values: CDR1 SQVTM, CDR2 ANQGSEA. Trimming left V 4 bases short and J 3 bases short, with 9 bases between. The CDR3 spells CSVAIDYTEAFF. The CDR3 DNA follows: TGCAGCGTTGCAATAGATTACACTGAAGCTTTCTTT.

The V gene is TRBV7-9, the J gene TRBJ1-5, with 7 bases aligning to TRBD1. CDR1 and CDR2 from the germline V gene are SEHNR and FQNEAQ (reference sequence). V shed 1 base, J shed 3 bases, and the junction held 12 bases outside the gene matches. The CDR3 totals 18 residues. In nucleotides, the CDR3 is TGTGCCAGCAGCTTAGTTTTGACAGGGCGAGCAAACAATCAGCCCCAGCATTTT. Its protein product is CASSLVLTGRANNQPQHF.

This clone was seen a few times. The gene calls are TRBV30 and TRBJ2-3; D ambiguous. Germline CDR1 is GTSNPN and CDR2 is SVGIG (reference sequence). The CDR3 consists of 11 residues. Deletions cut 3 bases from V and 5 bases from J, with 6 bases between. The CDR3 nucleotides read TGTGCCTGGAGCCTAGGAGATACGCAGTATTTT. Its protein is CAWSLGDTQYF.

The chain joins TRBV30 to TRBJ1-4; TRBD1 matches at 7 bases. J was trimmed by 8 bases and V by 5 bases; bases with no gene match: 11. The CDR3 totals 14 residues. CDR1 GTSNPN and CDR2 SVGIG come from the germline V gene (reference sequence). The CDR3 DNA sequence: TGTGCCTGGGGGCGGGGACAGATAGGCGAAAAACTGTTTTTT. The encoded protein is CAWGRGQIGEKLFF.

The V call is TRBV5-1, the J call TRBJ1-4; 9 bases fit TRBD1. CDR3 length equals 15 residues. Germline V gives CDR1 SGHRS, CDR2 YFSETQ. Unmatched junction bases numbered 7, after V lost 2 bases and J lost 8 bases. For the CDR3, the DNA is TGCGCCAGCAGCTTACAGGGGGCGATGGAAGAAAAACTGTTTTTT. Protein sequence: CASSLQGAMEEKLFF.

The chain combines TRBV2 with TRBJ2-4; 7 bases are a match to TRBD2. The V segment lost 6 bases and the J segment 5 bases; nucleotides outside the gene matches: 7. Germline V gene sequence: CDR1 SNHLY, CDR2 FYNNEI. This CDR3 is built from 14 residues. The CDR3 nucleotides read TGTGCCAGCAGGGGGAGGGGAGGGGAAAACATTCAGTACTTC. Its translation is CASRGRGGENIQYF.

V is TRBV7-9 and J is TRBJ1-3; no definite D call. The CDR3 has 16 amino acids. The V and J ends lost 3 bases and 0 bases respectively, with 12 bases between them. CDR1 is SEHNR, CDR2 FQNEAQ, per germline (reference sequence). The CDR3 DNA sequence: TGTGCCAGCAGCTTCTATGCCACCTTCTCTGGAAACACCATATATTTT. Its protein is CASSFYATFSGNTIYF.

In DNA form, the CDR3 reads TGTGCCAGCAGGGTATTGGGACAGTTCCAAGAGACCCAGTACTTC. Translated, it gives CASRVLGQFQETQYF. The V gene is TRBV2, the J gene TRBJ2-5; 7 nucleotides match TRBD1. With 6 bases clipped from V and 1 base from J, the junction kept 8 bases outside the gene matches. The CDR3 totals 15 residues. Germline V CDR1 and CDR2: SNHLY, FYNNEI.

The chain joins TRBV6-1 to TRBJ1-5, with a tentative D call TRBD1 (5 bases). This CDR3 is 17 amino acids long. Looked up from germline, CDR1 is MNHNS and CDR2 is SASEGT. V was cut by 3 bases and J by 1 base, with 16 bases left in between. The CDR3 nucleotides read TGTGCCAGCAGTGAGCGGGGGGGAGGGGCGAGCAATCAGCCCCAGCATTTT. Encoded protein: CASSERGGGASNQPQHF.

The CDR3 DNA reads TGTGCCAGCATCCCTGCGCTGACAGGGAACACTGAAGCTTTCTTT. Protein: CASIPALTGNTEAFF. The rearrangement joins TRBV28 to TRBJ1-1; D is possibly TRBD1 (6 bases). The CDR3 is 15 amino acids. CDR1 and CDR2 from the germline V gene are MDHEN and SYDVKM. Trimming cost V 7 bases and J 1 base, with 16 bases left between them.

The chain's CDR3 is CASSQDLGALNQPQHF. CDR3 sequence (DNA): TGCGCCAGCAGCCAAGATCTAGGGGCCCTAAATCAGCCCCAGCATTTT. V and J are TRBV4-3 and TRBJ1-5, with a weak D call TRBD1 (5 bases). V was clipped by 0 bases and J by 4 bases, with 13 bases between them. CDR1 and CDR2 (germline): LGHNA, YSLEER. The length of the CDR3 is 16 residues.

CDR3 nucleotide sequence: TGTGCCAGCAGCTTAGGGACAATAGCTGAAGCTTTCTTT. Translation gives CASSLGTIAEAFF. The genes are TRBV7-2 and TRBJ1-1, with TRBD1 as a possible D gene (5 bases). The V gene lost 1 base and the J gene lost 6 bases, with 9 bases spanning the gap. CDR1 is SGHTA and CDR2 is FQGNSA in the germline V gene. The CDR3 totals 13 residues.

V gene TRBV4-3 combines with J gene TRBJ2-2; no firm D call. Trimming removed 0 bases at V and 4 bases at J, with 18 bases between. Germline V lookup: CDR1 LGHNA, CDR2 YSLEER. The CDR3 runs to 18 residues. CDR3 coding DNA: TGCGCCAGCAGCCAAGATTATTTACGAGGTCACCTCACCGGGGAGCTGTTTTTT. Protein sequence: CASSQDYLRGHLTGELFF.

The V gene is TRBV7-2, the J gene TRBJ1-1, with a possible D match to TRBD1 (6 bases). Trimming took off 4 bases at V and 0 bases at J, with 9 bases between the two ends. Germline assignment: CDR1 SGHTA and CDR2 FQGNSA. The CDR3 extends over 14 amino acids. This chain's CDR3 is CASSSTGMNTEAFF. The DNA of the CDR3 is TGTGCCAGCAGCTCAACAGGGATGAACACTGAAGCTTTCTTT. The full variable domain, its missing parts supplied by reference TRBV7-2 and TRBJ1-1, is GAGVSQSPSNKVTEKGKDVELRCDPISGHTALYWYRQSLGQGLEFLIYFQGNSAPDKSGLPSDRFSAERTGGSVSTLTIQRTQQEDSAVYLCASSSTGMNTEAFFGQGTRLTVV.

V usage is TRBV7-6 and J usage is TRBJ2-5, with 9 bases that match TRBD1. The J call may be in error: the DNA end matches TRBJ2-7 better. Per the germline V gene, CDR1 is SGHVS and CDR2 is FNYEAQ. The length of the CDR3 is 16 residues. The CDR3 DNA follows: TGTGCCAGCAGCCAACTCCCCTCCGGGACAGGGTACGAGCAGTACTTC. Protein: CASSQLPSGTGYEQYF.